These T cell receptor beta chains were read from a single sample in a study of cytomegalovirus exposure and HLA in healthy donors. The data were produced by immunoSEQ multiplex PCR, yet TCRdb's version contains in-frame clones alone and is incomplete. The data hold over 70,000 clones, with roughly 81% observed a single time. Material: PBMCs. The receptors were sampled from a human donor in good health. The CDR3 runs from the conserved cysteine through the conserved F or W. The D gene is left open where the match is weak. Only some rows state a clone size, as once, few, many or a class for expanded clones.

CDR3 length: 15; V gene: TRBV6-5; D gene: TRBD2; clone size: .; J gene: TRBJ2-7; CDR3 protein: CASSYSRGAGVEQYF; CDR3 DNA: TGTGCCAGCAGTTACTCGAGAGGAGCGGGAGTTGAGCAGTACTTC
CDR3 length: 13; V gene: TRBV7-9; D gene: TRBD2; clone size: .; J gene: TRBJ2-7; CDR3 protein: CASSLTSGYEQYF; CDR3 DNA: TGTGCCAGCAGCTTGACTAGCGGTTACGAGCAGTACTTC
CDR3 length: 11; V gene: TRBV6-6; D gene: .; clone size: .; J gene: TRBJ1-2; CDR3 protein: CASRANYGYTF; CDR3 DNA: TGTGCCAGCCGAGCGAACTATGGCTACACCTTC
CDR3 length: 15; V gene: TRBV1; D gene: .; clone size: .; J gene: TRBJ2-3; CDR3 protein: CTSSQGPSKADTQYF; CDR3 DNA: TGCACCAGCAGCCAAGGGCCTAGCAAGGCAGATACGCAGTATTTT
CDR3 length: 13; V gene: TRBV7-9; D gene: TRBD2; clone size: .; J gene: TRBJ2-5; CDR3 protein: CASGLAGKETQYF; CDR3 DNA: TGTGCCAGCGGACTAGCGGGAAAAGAGACCCAGTACTTC
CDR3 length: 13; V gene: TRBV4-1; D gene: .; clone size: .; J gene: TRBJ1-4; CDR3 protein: CASSQWLGGKLFF; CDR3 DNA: TGCGCCAGCAGCCAGTGGTTAGGGGGAAAACTGTTTTTT
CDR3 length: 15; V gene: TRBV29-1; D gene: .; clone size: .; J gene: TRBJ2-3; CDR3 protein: CSTRQAVTSTDTQYF; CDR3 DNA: TGCAGCACCAGACAGGCCGTCACTAGCACAGATACGCAGTATTTT
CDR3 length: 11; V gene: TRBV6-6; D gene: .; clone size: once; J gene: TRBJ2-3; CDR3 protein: CASRLQELQYF; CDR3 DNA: TGTGCCAGCAGACTTCAAGAGCTTCAGTATTTT
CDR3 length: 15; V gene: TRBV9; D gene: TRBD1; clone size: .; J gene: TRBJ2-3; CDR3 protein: CASSRDSSSTDTQYF; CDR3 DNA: TGTGCCAGCAGCCGGGACAGTAGTAGCACAGATACGCAGTATTTT
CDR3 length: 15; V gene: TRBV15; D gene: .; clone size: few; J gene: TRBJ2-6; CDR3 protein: CATSTGISGANVLTF; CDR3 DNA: TGTGCCACCAGTACAGGGATCTCTGGGGCCAACGTCCTGACTTTC
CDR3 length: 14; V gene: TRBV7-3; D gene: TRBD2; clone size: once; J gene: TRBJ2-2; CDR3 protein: CASSPTSDTGELFF; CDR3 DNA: TGTGCCAGCAGCCCGACTAGCGACACCGGGGAGCTGTTTTTT